This T cell receptor beta chain was captured by sequencing in a study of patients and donors after allogeneic stem cell transplantation. J lost 4 bases, V lost 4 bases, and 2 bases had no gene match. The germline V gene has CDR1 MDHEN and CDR2 SYDVKM. There are 13 residues in the CDR3. TCRdb reprocessed the RT-PCR reads via MiXCR and lists one record per CDR3 protein. The sample yields roughly 30,000 distinct CDR3 sequences, almost 7% seen once. This clonotype was seen at least ten times. The receptor was isolated from a human donor who was either an allogeneic HSCT recipient or a stem cell or donor lymphocyte infusion donor (not recorded which). It is not recorded whose cells these are; they may come from a transplant donor. Specimen: blood, either unsorted or a sorted T cell fraction (not recorded which). V and J are TRBV28 and TRBJ2-3, with 7 bases aligning to TRBD2. Here the CDR3 DNA reads TGTGCCAGCAGTTCGGGGGGACCAGATACGCAGTATTTT. Protein product: CASSSGGPDTQYF.